This T cell receptor (beta chain) is from a study of T cell responses to AZD1222 COVID-19 vaccine. Whole-study results and caveats: There were vaccine-associated CD4 TCRs across spike, dominant at 160-218 and 743-854. Repertoires were collected only later (after the peak T cell response had occurred). There were mostly white British donors and more females than males, and clonal diversity was possibly underestimated.

Second-dose schedules of about 4 or about 12 weeks were combined. In regard to this clone: Its antigen is undetermined.

Libraries were prepared by immunoSEQ multiplex PCR; TCRdb keeps only in-frame clonotypes and omits some of them. The sample lists some 160,000 clones; under 95% were seen once. Germline CDR1 is MDHEN and CDR2 is SYDVKM. The CDR3 is 17 residues long. The V end lost 7 bases, the J end lost 0 bases, and 16 bases lay between the germline ends. The clonotype was recovered from an adult who received the AZD1222 COVID-19 vaccine. Source: peripheral blood, taken 28 days after the second AZD1222 dose. The chain couples TRBV28 to TRBJ1-6; D uncertain. The CDR3 sequence: CASTSPGESSYNSPLHF. In DNA, the CDR3 is TGTGCCAGCACCTCACCAGGAGAAAGCTCCTATAATTCACCCCTCCACTTT.